This T cell receptor beta chain was sequenced during a study of CD8 T cells in ankylosing spondylitis. In this sample, this clonotype turned up many times. The CDR3 extends over 15 amino acids. Germline assignment: CDR1 SGHRS and CDR2 YFSETQ. Between the trimmed V and J ends, which lost 5 bases and 3 bases, there was a span of 16 bases. In TCRdb, the 5' RACE reads were re-called with MiXCR into one record per CDR3 protein. Of roughly 97,000 distinct CDR3 sequences listed, 8% to 10% were seen once; the top ten hold around 10%. The chain recombines TRBV5-1 with TRBJ2-3, with D perhaps assigned TRBD1 or TRBD2 (5 bases each). This TCR was recovered from a male donor with ankylosing spondylitis or in good health (not recorded which). The material sequenced was blood, either unsorted or a sorted T cell fraction (not recorded which). CDR3 residues: CASRVGRGVTDTQYF. The CDR3 bases are TGCGCCAGCAGAGTCGGTCGAGGGGTTACAGATACGCAGTATTTT.